This TCR beta chain appears in the sequencing data of a study of CD8 T cells in ankylosing spondylitis. Notes on this clonotype: Its specificity is not known.

By quantitative 5'-RACE with molecular barcodes, the TCR beta libraries were made. In TCRdb, the 5' RACE reads were re-called with MiXCR into one record per CDR3 protein. Of some 95,000 distinct CDR3 sequences listed, about 9% are singletons. Findings and caveats of the study: Enrichment of disease-linked clones was reportedly significant in matched ankylosing spondylitis synovial fluid. Roughly 8 highly homologous variants made up a TCR beta motif, and this motif appeared characteristic of ankylosing spondylitis blood.

CDR1 is SGHTA and CDR2 is FQGNSA in the germline V gene. CDR3 length: 13 amino acids. The V and J ends lost 2 bases and 9 bases, in that order; junction bases with no gene match: 4. The clonotype was recovered from a male donor with ankylosing spondylitis or in good health (not recorded which). The rearrangement links TRBV7-2 to TRBJ2-4, with 7 bases lining up with TRBD2. Specimen: blood, either unsorted or a sorted T cell fraction (not recorded which). The CDR3 sequence: CASSLSQRGIQYF. The CDR3, as DNA: TGTGCCAGCAGCTTATCCCAGCGGGGCATTCAGTACTTC.